The T cell receptor (beta chain) under discussion was sequenced for a study of shared clonotypes between healthy human individuals. Measured with immunoSEQ multiplex PCR; TCRdb has only the in-frame clones, and not every one. Of 1 million to 1.3 million clones in the sample, approximately 80% were seen once. This clone was seen more than once but under ten times. Trimming stripped 5 bases from V and 1 base from J, with 15 bases between. Germline CDR1 and CDR2: MNHEY and SMNVEV (reference sequence). The CDR3 sequence is 15 residues long. The sample comprised memory CD4+ T cells from PBMCs. Documented subset: CD45RA-negative fraction. This chain joins TRBV27 and TRBJ2-7, with a tentative D call TRBD1 (5 bases). This receptor was obtained from a man between 18 and 29 years old in good health. Some clones in this sample may be carry-over from other donors' samples. CDR3 residues: CASSPQGGNSYEQYF. The CDR3 nucleotides read TGTGCCAGCAGTCCCCAGGGTGGGAATTCCTACGAGCAGTACTTC.